Sequencing of this T cell receptor beta chain was carried out in a study of T-cell reconstitution after alpha-beta-depleted transplantation in children. Unique molecular identifiers were incorporated during preparation of the TCRbeta library. TCRdb processed the PCR reads anew with MiXCR; each CDR3 protein has one entry. This table has about 97,000 distinct CDR3 sequences, approximately 5.4% appearing once. Germline V gene data show CDR1 as DFQATT and CDR2 as SNEGSKA (reference sequence). The CDR3 runs to 14 residues. Trimming pared 1 base from V and 3 bases from J, leaving 9 bases between. In this sample, this clonotype turned up many times. What it binds is not known. Study-level results: The authors attributed T-cell counts and diversity one year after transplant mostly to newly produced T cells. Day-60 TCRbeta diversity that was high in some patients was derived from surviving recipient T cells and thymic progenitors. Several hundred expanded graft clones reportedly supplied alpha-beta T cells about two months after transplant.

This sample comprised PBMCs, mostly from graft donor cells, obtained 60 days after TCRalphabeta/CD19-depleted stem cell transplant. The receptor comes from a female patient aged 2-15 years who had a stem cell transplant for Fanconi anemia, so the T cells may come from the graft donor. This chain joins TRBV20-1 and TRBJ1-4; no clear D. In DNA, the CDR3 is TGCAGTGCTAGAGGTGGAGGGCCTAATGAAAAACTGTTTTTT. It specifies CSARGGGPNEKLFF.